Below, 5 T cell receptor beta chains from the same sample are listed, as sequenced in a study of T-cell memory formation after mild COVID-19. MiXCR, applied by TCRdb to the 5' RACE reads, yields one record per CDR3 protein. The sample records around 82,000 distinct CDR3 sequences, around 13% being singletons. The material sequenced was PBMCs or a T cell subset sorted from them (not recorded which). These receptor sequences come from a young man who had mild COVID-19 (a few samples of this study predate the infection). Cell type and time point are not known.

The chain couples TRBV4-2 to TRBJ2-7; D is perhaps TRBD1 or TRBD2 (6 bases each). The germline gives CDR1 LGHNA, CDR2 YNFKEQ. The V and J ends lost 1 base and 3 bases respectively, with 16 bases between them. The CDR3 length is 16 residues. CDR3 DNA: TGTGCCAGCAGCCAAGGGGGGGTGGACAGCCGCTACGAGCAGTACTTC. Translated: CASSQGGVDSRYEQYF.

The CDR3 here is CASSLDRQLTDTGELFF. CDR3 in DNA: TGTGCCAGCAGCTTAGATCGACAGCTAACGGACACCGGGGAGCTGTTTTTT. V and J are TRBV7-9 and TRBJ2-2; possibly TRBD1 for D (5 bases). Germline CDR1 is SEHNR and CDR2 is FQNEAQ (reference sequence). Trimming removed 1 base at V and 3 bases at J, with 15 bases between. The CDR3 consists of 17 residues.

This chain uses TRBV15 with TRBJ1-5; no clear D. V was trimmed by 5 bases and J by 4 bases, leaving 12 bases between them. CDR1 and CDR2 from the germline V gene are LNHNV and YYDKDF (reference sequence). CDR3 length equals 14 residues. CDR3 bases: TGTGCCACCAGCGGGGTCGCGGGGAATCAGCCCCAGCATTTT. Encoded protein: CATSGVAGNQPQHF. Supplemented by reference TRBV15 and TRBJ1-5, the full variable domain reads DAMVIQNPRYQVTQFGKPVTLSCSQTLNHNVMYWYQQKSSQAPKLLFHYYDKDFNNEADTPDNFQSRRPNTSFCFLDIRSPGLGDTAMYLCATSGVAGNQPQHFGDGTRLSIL.

This clonotype has only a few counts. The gene calls are TRBV5-5 and TRBJ2-7; D unresolved. CDR1 and CDR2 (germline): SGHKS, YYEKEE (reference sequence). This CDR3 spans 15 amino acids. The V end was cut by 3 bases, the J end by 0 bases, with 13 bases between. This CDR3 is CASSSGFISSYEQYV. As DNA, the CDR3 is TGTGCCAGCAGCTCCGGATTCATTAGCTCCTACGAGCAGTACGTC.

This clonotype was counted many times. V and J are TRBV10-3 and TRBJ2-2; the match to TRBD2 covers 7 bases. This CDR3 has 13 residues. Unmatched junction bases numbered 8, after V lost 11 bases and J lost 5 bases. Germline V gives CDR1 ENHRY, CDR2 SYGVKD. The CDR3 nucleotides are TGTGCCGCAGGGAGGGAAGGAACCGGGGAGCTGTTTTTT. Translation gives CAAGREGTGELFF.